This TCR beta chain was identified in a study of T cells in Graves' hyperthyroidism and ophthalmopathy (dated by TCRdb to about 2019). For the wider study: Peripheral blood samples were taken at the time of initial diagnosis, prior to any treatment. TCR V-J signatures able to tell the groups apart were searched for in a discovery cohort of 90 to 100 patients, of whom more than 40 had Graves' ophthalmopathy and roughly 57 had stable Graves' hyperthyroidism. Whether ophthalmopathy could be predicted prospectively was tested in an independent validation cohort made up of some 20 hyperthyroidism patients plus 17 patients who later progressed to ophthalmopathy. The 100 discovery patients were randomly divided into training and test sets at a 7:3 ratio. The study also compared thyroid tissue and blood T-cell repertoires from 6 or 7 Graves' hyperthyroidism patients. Once sampling was done, hyperthyroidism patients were given methimazole at a starting dose of 30 mg daily, whereas ophthalmopathy patients were given high-dose intravenous methylprednisolone. According to the paper, TCR Vbeta CDR3 sequencing was carried out on 135 peripheral blood samples, which came from under 50 ophthalmopathy, roughly 75 hyperthyroidism and approximately 17 progressor patients.

Study-wide conclusions, independent of this receptor: Most expanded thyroid clonotypes (frequency above 0.001) were also found in blood, which suggests that blood repertoires may mirror thyroid immune responses. During validation, the model predicted progression to ophthalmopathy a median of approximately 6 months ahead of onset, with more than 60% sensitivity and 72.22% specificity. Ophthalmopathy was separated from stable hyperthyroidism by a 13 V-J signature model, with around 88% sensitivity and 81% to 83% specificity obtained in cross-validation and 80%/75% obtained in testing. Sample size was not statistically predetermined, and blinding of investigators to group allocation was not performed.

TCR beta CDR3 regions were amplified from RNA transcripts. The first round of RT-PCR for the TCR CDR3 was performed with the HTBI primer set and the Qiagen OneStep RT-PCR kit. Libraries were constructed in a second round of multiplex PCR, after which size selection and purification were performed. Libraries were sequenced paired-end with 100 bp reads on an Illumina HiSeq2000. The authors' analysis ran thus. Raw data were processed with SOAPnuke, discarding reads with adapters, uncalled bases, mean Phred below 15, or no exact constant-primer or identifier match. High-quality paired reads were merged with COPE v1.2.5, and unique nucleotide sequences were defined as clonotypes. Clonotypes were aligned to IMGT TRBV, TRBD and TRBJ reference segments using MiTCR v1.1. Analysis was restricted to V-J combinations with a frequency above 0.0001, which covered approximately 99% of repertoires. The TCS score was defined as F50 (clonal expansion) divided by E x V (chaos), with BLOSUM62-based TCRdist calculated between CDR3 peptides within each V-J. Welch's t-statistics and random forest reduced just over 500 V-J features to fewer than 15, which were used in a naive Bayes classifier (R e1071). TCRdb's own reprocessing of the public reads used fastp at Q25 and MiXCR and kept productive beta chains. Each CDR3 protein appears once, grouped with its most common genes and DNA. The V and J calls here are based on TCRdb, not the publication. Present in this sample are hundreds of thousands of distinct CDR3 sequences, roughly 13% of which were seen just once. In total, the top ten clones hold about 5.8% of the sample.

Hyperthyroidism patients were newly diagnosed, had a disease duration of under 2 months, and were aged 18 to 65 years. Patients with uncontrolled infections, other autoimmune diseases, pregnancy or lactation were excluded. Diagnoses were based on clinical symptoms, serum thyroxine and TRAb, thyroid ultrasound and orbital computed tomography. For progressor patients, blood was drawn at the first diagnosis of hyperthyroidism, before any ophthalmopathy symptoms had appeared. PBMCs were separated from under 11 ml of fresh peripheral blood using Ficoll-Paque density gradient centrifugation. Progressor patients were initially diagnosed with Graves' hyperthyroidism and developed ophthalmopathy during follow-up. Total RNA was extracted using Trizol reagent, and RNA quality was assessed on an Agilent 2100 Bioanalyzer. Details on this clonotype: The clone's antigen remains unknown. A much larger clone is a single base away; this may be a read error.

The sample comprised blood. This sequence originates from a woman aged 30 to 39 with Graves' hyperthyroidism that later progressed to Graves' ophthalmopathy.

The nucleotide sequence reads as follows: TGTGCCTGCAGCTTATCTACAGGACACACTGAAGCTTTCTTT. Its coded protein is CACSLSTGHTEAFF. This receptor chain uses TRBV7-9 and TRBJ1-1; TRBD1 is possibly the D segment (5 matching bases). The CDR3, cysteine through phenylalanine, is 14 amino acids long. Left in the record is the CDR3 DNA by itself, 42 bases read in frame from the first base. Per the germline V gene (reference sequence), SEHNR is the CDR1 and FQNEAQ is the CDR2. The CDR3 plus the reference TRBV7-9 and TRBJ1-1 genes for the other parts give the full variable domain: DTGVSQNPRHKITKRGQNVTFRCDPISEHNRLYWYRQTLGQGPEFLTYFQNEAQLEKSRLLSDRFSAERPKGSFSTLEIQRTEQGDSAMYLCACSLSTGHTEAFFGQGTRLTVV.